The present T cell receptor (beta chain) was sequenced within a study of OX40 agonist ivuxolimab in advanced cancers. Study as a whole: The drug used for patients, ivuxolimab, was an agonistic anti-OX40 (CD134) antibody. Among those treated, three patients had partial responses, one with hepatocellular carcinoma and two with cutaneous melanoma. Notes on the study in general: Both CD4+ and CD8+ T cell populations in blood had undergone clonal expansion by week 6 at 0.1 to 3.0 mg/kg.

For this clone: Its antigen is undetermined.

Exclusion applied to patients with autoimmune disease history or systemic immunosuppression. Data came from immunoSEQ multiplex PCR; TCRdb stores just in-frame clones and leaves some out. The profile shows roughly 20,000 clones, 79% of them singletons. The sequence was obtained from an adult with an advanced solid tumor such as melanoma, head and neck, liver or kidney cancer. Sequencing used CD4+ or CD8+ T cells sorted from blood, obtained in a trial of the OX40 agonist ivuxolimab.

The CDR3, as DNA: TGTGCCAGTAGTCGAGAGCGGGGCTCGGATACGCAGTATTTT. Translating gives CASSRERGSDTQYF. V usage is TRBV19 and J usage is TRBJ2-3; 7 bases are shared with TRBD2. Looked up from germline, CDR1 is LNHDA and CDR2 is SQIVND (reference sequence). The CDR3 totals 14 residues. The J segment lost 6 bases and the V segment lost 5 bases, leaving 8 bases of the junction unmatched.